The rows below give T cell receptor beta chains drawn from one sample of a study of cytomegalovirus exposure and HLA in healthy donors. Generated by immunoSEQ multiplex PCR, the TCRdb table keeps only in-frame clones and is missing some. Here the sample spans about 110,000 clones, about four fifths being singletons. Specimen: PBMCs. These TCRs come from a man aged 25 to 40 in good health and CMV-seropositive. The CDR3 runs from the conserved cysteine through the conserved F or W. A D gene is named only where the DNA matches it firmly. The listing skips clone size in some rows; elsewhere it reads once, few, many or a size class.

-	TRBV2	TRBJ1-1	TRBD1	CASTQGGTGVTEAFF
-	TRBV4-2	TRBJ1-4	-	CASSQDWAVREANEKLFF
-	TRBV5-6	TRBJ2-5	TRBD2	CASSFPGLAGENRETQYF
few	TRBV7-8	TRBJ1-1	TRBD1	CASSAQPGQQNTEAFF
-	TRBV9	TRBJ2-3	-	CASSGDLAGALDTQYF
-	TRBV6-1	TRBJ2-5	-	CASSDNPGVREKETQYF
-	TRBV5-1	TRBJ2-5	TRBD1	CASSLAITRGPQETQYF
-	TRBV7-9	TRBJ2-5	TRBD2	CASSLTSGGKETQYF
-	TRBV7-8	TRBJ2-2	-	CASSLARNRELFF
-	TRBV30	TRBJ1-1	TRBD1	CAWSKIQGETEAFF
-	TRBV6-1	TRBJ2-5	TRBD1	CASRRQGASETQYF
-	TRBV15	TRBJ1-1	-	CATSRGAVFATEAFF
-	TRBV6-5	TRBJ2-3	-	CASKFSRSDTQYF
-	TRBV30	TRBJ2-7	-	CAWSVGGSPFGEQYF
-	TRBV5-1	TRBJ2-3	TRBD1	CASSSGQGSATQYF
few	TRBV4-1	TRBJ2-7	-	CASLQRNYEQYF